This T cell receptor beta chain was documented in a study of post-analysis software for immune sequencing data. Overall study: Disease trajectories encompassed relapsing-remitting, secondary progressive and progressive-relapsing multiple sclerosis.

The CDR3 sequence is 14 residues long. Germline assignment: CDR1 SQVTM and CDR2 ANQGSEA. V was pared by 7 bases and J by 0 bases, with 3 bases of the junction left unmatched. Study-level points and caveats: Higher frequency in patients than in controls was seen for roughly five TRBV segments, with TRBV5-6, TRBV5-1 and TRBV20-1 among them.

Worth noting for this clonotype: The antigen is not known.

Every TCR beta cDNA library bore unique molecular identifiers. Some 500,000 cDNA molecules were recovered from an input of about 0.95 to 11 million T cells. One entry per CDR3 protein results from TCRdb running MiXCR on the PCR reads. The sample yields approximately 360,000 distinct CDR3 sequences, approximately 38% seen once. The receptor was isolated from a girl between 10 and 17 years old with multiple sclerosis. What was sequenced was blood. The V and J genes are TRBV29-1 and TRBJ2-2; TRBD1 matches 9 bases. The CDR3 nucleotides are TGCAGCGCTACAGGGGGCACGAACACCGGGGAGCTGTTTTTT. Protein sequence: CSATGGTNTGELFF.